Listed below are T cell receptor beta chains from one sample, sequenced in a study of T cells in Graves' hyperthyroidism and ophthalmopathy. One entry per CDR3 protein results from TCRdb running MiXCR on the multiplex PCR reads. The sample contains over 450,000 distinct CDR3 sequences, about an eighth of which appear only once. Sequenced: blood. The receptors were gathered from a woman aged 18-35 years with Graves' hyperthyroidism. Both conserved end residues are part of each CDR3. The D gene is left open where the match is weak. The size entry is marked missing in some rows and otherwise reads once, few, many or a size class.

CDR3 DNA: TGTGCCAGCAGTGCAGAGCTGAACACTGAAGCTTTCTTT; CDR3 protein: CASSAELNTEAFF; CDR3 length: 13; clone size: many; D gene: NA; J gene: TRBJ1-1; V gene: TRBV2
CDR3 DNA: TGCAGTGTGAAGCGGGGCAGCTCCTACGAGCAGTACTTC; CDR3 protein: CSVKRGSSYEQYF; CDR3 length: 13; clone size: few; D gene: TRBD2; J gene: TRBJ2-7; V gene: TRBV20-1
CDR3 DNA: TGTGCCAGCAGCGAGACAGGTAGAACAAGGCAGCCCCAGCATTTT; CDR3 protein: CASSETGRTRQPQHF; CDR3 length: 15; clone size: few; D gene: NA; J gene: TRBJ1-5; V gene: TRBV9
CDR3 DNA: TGTGCCAGCACTTCGAATTACAACAGGGGTGTGGAGACCCAGTACTTC; CDR3 protein: CASTSNYNRGVETQYF; CDR3 length: 16; clone size: many; D gene: TRBD1; J gene: TRBJ2-5; V gene: TRBV27
CDR3 DNA: TGTGCCAGCAGCACCCTTCGGGGCCAGAACACTGAAGCTTTCTTT; CDR3 protein: CASSTLRGQNTEAFF; CDR3 length: 15; clone size: many; D gene: NA; J gene: TRBJ1-1; V gene: TRBV11-3
CDR3 DNA: TGTGCCAGCAGTGGGGGGACTAGCGGGAGACAGGGCGGGGAGCTGTTTTTT; CDR3 protein: CASSGGTSGRQGGELFF; CDR3 length: 17; clone size: many; D gene: TRBD2; J gene: TRBJ2-2; V gene: TRBV12-3/TRBV12-4
CDR3 DNA: TGTGCCAGCAGTCAATTCACGAATTCCCATGGAGCTTTCTTT; CDR3 protein: CASSQFTNSHGAFF; CDR3 length: 14; clone size: NA; D gene: NA; J gene: TRBJ1-1; V gene: TRBV2
CDR3 DNA: TGTGCCAGCAGCCAACGAGACGGGAAAAACATTCAGTACTTC; CDR3 protein: CASSQRDGKNIQYF; CDR3 length: 14; clone size: NA; D gene: NA; J gene: TRBJ2-4; V gene: TRBV3-1
CDR3 DNA: TGTGCTAGTGGCCCCTACCCCAAGGCGGGAGCCGCAGATACGCAGTATTTT; CDR3 protein: CASGPYPKAGAADTQYF; CDR3 length: 17; clone size: many; D gene: TRBD2; J gene: TRBJ2-3; V gene: TRBV12-5
CDR3 DNA: NA; CDR3 protein: CASSGLAVDQPQHF; CDR3 length: 14; clone size: many; D gene: NA; J gene: TRBJ1-5; V gene: TRBV2
CDR3 DNA: TGTGCCAGCAGCCAAAGACAGGGATCCCTCAATGAGCAGTTCTTC; CDR3 protein: CASSQRQGSLNEQFF; CDR3 length: 15; clone size: many; D gene: TRBD1; J gene: TRBJ2-1; V gene: TRBV11-1
CDR3 DNA: TGCAGTGCAGGGGATGGACAGGGTTATTTTATTGAGCAGTTCTTC; CDR3 protein: CSAGDGQGYFIEQFF; CDR3 length: 15; clone size: many; D gene: TRBD1; J gene: TRBJ2-1; V gene: TRBV20-1
CDR3 DNA: TGTGCCAGCAGCCAGACTGTTAGACAGAACACTGAAGCTTTCTTT; CDR3 protein: CASSQTVRQNTEAFF; CDR3 length: 15; clone size: many; D gene: NA; J gene: TRBJ1-1; V gene: TRBV27
CDR3 DNA: TGCAGCGTTTGGGGACTAGCGGGTCCGAACACCGGGGAGCTGTTTTTT; CDR3 protein: CSVWGLAGPNTGELFF; CDR3 length: 16; clone size: many; D gene: TRBD2; J gene: TRBJ2-2; V gene: TRBV29-1
CDR3 DNA: TGCAGCGTTGAGGCAGGGGATGAAAAACTGTTTTTT; CDR3 protein: CSVEAGDEKLFF; CDR3 length: 12; clone size: many; D gene: NA; J gene: TRBJ1-4; V gene: TRBV29-1
CDR3 DNA: TGTGCCATCAGTCGGGGGGAGCCCTACGAGCAGTACTTC; CDR3 protein: CAISRGEPYEQYF; CDR3 length: 13; clone size: many; D gene: TRBD2; J gene: TRBJ2-7; V gene: TRBV10-3
CDR3 DNA: TGTGCCAGCAGCTTAGCAGCAGGGAACATTCAGTACTTC; CDR3 protein: CASSLAAGNIQYF; CDR3 length: 13; clone size: NA; D gene: NA; J gene: TRBJ2-4; V gene: TRBV7-9
CDR3 DNA: TGTGCCAGCAGTTTAATGGGCCCTAGGTGGGCCACTGAAGCTTTCTTT; CDR3 protein: CASSLMGPRWATEAFF; CDR3 length: 16; clone size: many; D gene: NA; J gene: TRBJ1-1; V gene: TRBV27
CDR3 DNA: TGTGCCAGCAGCTTTGGGCCGGGCTCCTACAATGAGCAGTTCTTC; CDR3 protein: CASSFGPGSYNEQFF; CDR3 length: 15; clone size: NA; D gene: NA; J gene: TRBJ2-1; V gene: TRBV11-3
CDR3 DNA: TGCAGCGTCAATTCGGGACAGCCTTCGGCTTTCTTT; CDR3 protein: CSVNSGQPSAFF; CDR3 length: 12; clone size: NA; D gene: TRBD1; J gene: TRBJ1-1; V gene: TRBV29-1
CDR3 DNA: TGTGCCAGTAGTCCCGGGACTAGCGGGAGGGCCTACAATGAGCAGTTCTTC; CDR3 protein: CASSPGTSGRAYNEQFF; CDR3 length: 17; clone size: many; D gene: TRBD2; J gene: TRBJ2-1; V gene: TRBV19
CDR3 DNA: TGTGCCAGCAAACTGACAGGGCTAGCGGCCTACAATGAGCAGTTCTTC; CDR3 protein: CASKLTGLAAYNEQFF; CDR3 length: 16; clone size: NA; D gene: NA; J gene: TRBJ2-1; V gene: TRBV7-9
CDR3 DNA: TGTGCCAGCAGCCAAGCTCGTAGGGACGGGCTTTCTGAGCCCTACAATGAGCAGTTCTTC; CDR3 protein: CASSQARRDGLSEPYNEQFF; CDR3 length: 20; clone size: NA; D gene: NA; J gene: TRBJ2-1; V gene: TRBV7-3
CDR3 DNA: TGTGCCAGCAGCCAGGCTGGGCGGGATGTGATAGAGACCCAGTACTTC; CDR3 protein: CASSQAGRDVIETQYF; CDR3 length: 16; clone size: few; D gene: NA; J gene: TRBJ2-5; V gene: TRBV3-1
CDR3 DNA: TGCGCCAGCAGCCAACCGGGACTGGCCACAGATACGCAGTATTTT; CDR3 protein: CASSQPGLATDTQYF; CDR3 length: 15; clone size: few; D gene: NA; J gene: TRBJ2-3; V gene: TRBV4-1
CDR3 DNA: TGTGCCAGCGCTAGGACAGAACGCACAGATACGCAGTATTTT; CDR3 protein: CASARTERTDTQYF; CDR3 length: 14; clone size: many; D gene: NA; J gene: TRBJ2-3; V gene: TRBV7-9
CDR3 DNA: TGTGCCAGCAGTTACTCTGGGGCTTATGGCTACACCTTC; CDR3 protein: CASSYSGAYGYTF; CDR3 length: 13; clone size: many; D gene: NA; J gene: TRBJ1-2; V gene: TRBV6-2/TRBV6-3
CDR3 DNA: TGCAGCGTTGGGACTAGCGGATTAACCGGGGAGCTGTTTTTT; CDR3 protein: CSVGTSGLTGELFF; CDR3 length: 14; clone size: NA; D gene: TRBD2; J gene: TRBJ2-2; V gene: TRBV29-1
CDR3 DNA: TGTGCCAGCAGCCCGGTTGGCACAGATACGCAGTATTTT; CDR3 protein: CASSPVGTDTQYF; CDR3 length: 13; clone size: many; D gene: NA; J gene: TRBJ2-3; V gene: TRBV28
CDR3 DNA: TGTGCCAGCAGCTTGGGGGGCCTCAAGTCACCCCTCCACTTT; CDR3 protein: CASSLGGLKSPLHF; CDR3 length: 14; clone size: many; D gene: NA; J gene: TRBJ1-6; V gene: TRBV7-9
CDR3 DNA: TGTGCCATCCGAGGGGCTGAAGGGCCTGAAGCTTTCTTT; CDR3 protein: CAIRGAEGPEAFF; CDR3 length: 13; clone size: many; D gene: NA; J gene: TRBJ1-1; V gene: TRBV10-3
CDR3 DNA: TGTGCTAGTGGTTTGCTCCTGGCTCCGGGACGGGAAAGAGCTTTCTTT; CDR3 protein: CASGLLLAPGRERAFF; CDR3 length: 16; clone size: many; D gene: NA; J gene: TRBJ1-1; V gene: TRBV12-5
CDR3 DNA: TGTGCCAGCAGTTACCCGACAGGGGAGTTTGGCTACACCTTC; CDR3 protein: CASSYPTGEFGYTF; CDR3 length: 14; clone size: many; D gene: TRBD1; J gene: TRBJ1-2; V gene: TRBV6-6
CDR3 DNA: TGTGCCAGCAGCTACCGACTGGCGAACACTGAAGCTTTCTTT; CDR3 protein: CASSYRLANTEAFF; CDR3 length: 14; clone size: many; D gene: NA; J gene: TRBJ1-1; V gene: TRBV11-1
CDR3 DNA: TGTGCCAGCAGCCAACAGGGAACCCATGGCTACACCTTC; CDR3 protein: CASSQQGTHGYTF; CDR3 length: 13; clone size: many; D gene: NA; J gene: TRBJ1-2; V gene: TRBV12-3/TRBV12-4
CDR3 DNA: TGTGCCAGCAGTTTAGCGGGAGGTGAGCAGTTCTTC; CDR3 protein: CASSLAGGEQFF; CDR3 length: 12; clone size: many; D gene: NA; J gene: TRBJ2-1; V gene: TRBV12-3/TRBV12-4
CDR3 DNA: TGTGCCATCAGTGACGGGACAGGGCTGAACACCGGGGAGCTGTTTTTT; CDR3 protein: CAISDGTGLNTGELFF; CDR3 length: 16; clone size: many; D gene: TRBD1; J gene: TRBJ2-2; V gene: TRBV10-3
CDR3 DNA: TGTGCCAGTAGTATCTACTCGCGGGGAACTGAAGCTTTCTTT; CDR3 protein: CASSIYSRGTEAFF; CDR3 length: 14; clone size: NA; D gene: NA; J gene: TRBJ1-1; V gene: TRBV19
CDR3 DNA: TGTGCCAGCAGTGGGGCGGGGACCCGGGACTATGGCTACACCTTC; CDR3 protein: CASSGAGTRDYGYTF; CDR3 length: 15; clone size: NA; D gene: NA; J gene: TRBJ1-2; V gene: TRBV6-2/TRBV6-3
CDR3 DNA: TGTGCCAGCAATAGCGGGGACAGCTCCTACGAGCAGTACTTC; CDR3 protein: CASNSGDSSYEQYF; CDR3 length: 14; clone size: few; D gene: NA; J gene: TRBJ2-7; V gene: TRBV3-1
CDR3 DNA: TGCGCCAGCAGCTTTTTGGGAATCGCTGGGACAGATACGCAGTATTTT; CDR3 protein: CASSFLGIAGTDTQYF; CDR3 length: 16; clone size: many; D gene: NA; J gene: TRBJ2-3; V gene: TRBV5-1
CDR3 DNA: TGTGCCAGCAGTTTATTTTCTGGGGTAAGGGAGACCCAGTACTTC; CDR3 protein: CASSLFSGVRETQYF; CDR3 length: 15; clone size: NA; D gene: NA; J gene: TRBJ2-5; V gene: TRBV12-3/TRBV12-4
CDR3 DNA: TGCAGTGCCACCAGGCCGGGGGGAAGGGAAAAACTGTTTTTT; CDR3 protein: CSATRPGGREKLFF; CDR3 length: 14; clone size: few; D gene: NA; J gene: TRBJ1-4; V gene: TRBV20-1
CDR3 DNA: TGTGCCAGCAGCGTAATAGGACAAAAAGGGGGAGATACGCAGTATTTT; CDR3 protein: CASSVIGQKGGDTQYF; CDR3 length: 16; clone size: few; D gene: NA; J gene: TRBJ2-3; V gene: TRBV9
CDR3 DNA: TGTGCCAGCAGTGAAACAGGTTTGGGGACTGAAGCTTTCTTT; CDR3 protein: CASSETGLGTEAFF; CDR3 length: 14; clone size: NA; D gene: NA; J gene: TRBJ1-1; V gene: TRBV11-1
CDR3 DNA: TGTGCCAGCAGTTTAGGTTCTGGGCAGCCCCAGCATTTT; CDR3 protein: CASSLGSGQPQHF; CDR3 length: 13; clone size: many; D gene: NA; J gene: TRBJ1-5; V gene: TRBV12-3/TRBV12-4